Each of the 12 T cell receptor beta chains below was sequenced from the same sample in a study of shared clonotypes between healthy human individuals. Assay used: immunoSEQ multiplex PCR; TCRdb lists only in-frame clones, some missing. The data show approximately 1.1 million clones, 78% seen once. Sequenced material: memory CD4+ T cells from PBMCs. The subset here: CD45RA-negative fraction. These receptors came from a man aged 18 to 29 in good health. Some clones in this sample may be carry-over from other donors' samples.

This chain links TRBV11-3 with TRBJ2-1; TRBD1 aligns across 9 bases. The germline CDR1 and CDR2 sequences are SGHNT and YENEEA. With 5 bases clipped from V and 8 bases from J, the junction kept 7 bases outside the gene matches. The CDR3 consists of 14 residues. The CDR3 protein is CASSPGGDRDEQFF. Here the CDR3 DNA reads TGTGCCAGCAGCCCAGGGGGGGACAGGGATGAGCAGTTCTTC. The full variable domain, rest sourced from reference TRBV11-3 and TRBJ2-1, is EAGVVQSPRYKIIEKKQPVAFWCNPISGHNTLYWYLQNLGQGPELLIRYENEEAVDDSQLPKDRFSAERLKGVDSTLKIQPAELGDSAVYLCASSPGGDRDEQFFGPGTRLTVL.

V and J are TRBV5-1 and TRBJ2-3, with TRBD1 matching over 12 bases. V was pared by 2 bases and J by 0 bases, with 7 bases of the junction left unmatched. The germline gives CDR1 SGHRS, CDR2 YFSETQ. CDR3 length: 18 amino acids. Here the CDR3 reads CASSFFGTGGSSTDTQYF. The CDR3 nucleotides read TGCGCCAGCAGCTTTTTCGGGACAGGGGGCTCTAGCACAGATACGCAGTATTTT.

CDR3 loop: CASSLQQLPYGYTF. The CDR3 DNA follows: TGTGCCAGCAGCTTGCAACAGCTTCCATATGGCTACACCTTC. The chain is built from TRBV5-4 and TRBJ1-2; D is ambiguous. CDR1 is SGHNT, CDR2 YYREEE, per germline (reference sequence). V was trimmed by 1 base and J by 5 bases, leaving 12 bases between them. CDR3 length: 14 amino acids.

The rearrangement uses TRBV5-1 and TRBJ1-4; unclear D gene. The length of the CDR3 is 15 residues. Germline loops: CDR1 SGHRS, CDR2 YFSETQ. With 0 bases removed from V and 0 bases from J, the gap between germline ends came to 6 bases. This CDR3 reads CASSLETSTNEKLFF. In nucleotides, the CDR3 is TGCGCCAGCAGCTTGGAGACGTCAACTAATGAAAAACTGTTTTTT.

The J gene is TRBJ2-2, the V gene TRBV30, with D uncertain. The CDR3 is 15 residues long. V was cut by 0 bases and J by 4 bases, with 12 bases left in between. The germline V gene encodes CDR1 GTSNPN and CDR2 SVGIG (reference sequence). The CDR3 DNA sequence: TGTGCCTGGAGTGTAGAACCCCCTCGCACCGGGGAGCTGTTTTTT. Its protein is CAWSVEPPRTGELFF.

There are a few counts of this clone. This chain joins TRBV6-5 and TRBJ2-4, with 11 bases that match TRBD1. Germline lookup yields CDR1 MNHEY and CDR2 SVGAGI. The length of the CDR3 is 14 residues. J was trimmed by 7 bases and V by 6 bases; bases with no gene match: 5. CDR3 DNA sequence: TGTGCCAGCAGGGGGACAGGGGGTTTGAACATTCAGTACTTC. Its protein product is CASRGTGGLNIQYF.

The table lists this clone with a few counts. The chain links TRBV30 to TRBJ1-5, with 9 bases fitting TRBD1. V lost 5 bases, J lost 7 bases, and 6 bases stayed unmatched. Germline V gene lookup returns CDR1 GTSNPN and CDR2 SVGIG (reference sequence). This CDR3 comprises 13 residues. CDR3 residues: CAWGRTGAQPQHF. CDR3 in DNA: TGTGCCTGGGGGAGGACAGGGGCACAGCCCCAGCATTTT.

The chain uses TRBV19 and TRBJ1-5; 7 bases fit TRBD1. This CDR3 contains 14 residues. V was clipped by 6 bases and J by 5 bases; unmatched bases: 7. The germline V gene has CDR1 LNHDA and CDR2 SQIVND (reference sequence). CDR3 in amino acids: CASSRDSAYQPQHF. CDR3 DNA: TGTGCCAGTAGCCGGGACAGTGCCTATCAGCCCCAGCATTTT.

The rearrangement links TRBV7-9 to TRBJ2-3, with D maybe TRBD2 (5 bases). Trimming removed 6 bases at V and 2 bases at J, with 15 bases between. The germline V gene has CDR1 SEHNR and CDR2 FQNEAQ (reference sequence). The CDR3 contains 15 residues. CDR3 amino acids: CASSRQAASTDTQYF. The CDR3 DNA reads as TGTGCCAGCAGTCGGCAAGCGGCTTCCACAGATACGCAGTATTTT.

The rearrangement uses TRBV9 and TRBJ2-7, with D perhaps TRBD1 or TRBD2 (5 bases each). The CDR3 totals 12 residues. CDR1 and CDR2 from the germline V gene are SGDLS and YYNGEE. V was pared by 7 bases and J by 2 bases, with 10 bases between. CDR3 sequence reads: CASLGEPYEQYF. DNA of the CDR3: TGTGCCAGCCTGGGGGAACCCTACGAGCAGTACTTC.

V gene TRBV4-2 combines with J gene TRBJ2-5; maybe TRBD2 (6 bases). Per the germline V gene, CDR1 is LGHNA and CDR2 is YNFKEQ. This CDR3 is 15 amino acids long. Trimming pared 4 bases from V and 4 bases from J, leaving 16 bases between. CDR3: CASSPGTGRPETQYF. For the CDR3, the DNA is TGTGCCAGCAGCCCTGGGACGGGGAGGCCAGAGACCCAGTACTTC.

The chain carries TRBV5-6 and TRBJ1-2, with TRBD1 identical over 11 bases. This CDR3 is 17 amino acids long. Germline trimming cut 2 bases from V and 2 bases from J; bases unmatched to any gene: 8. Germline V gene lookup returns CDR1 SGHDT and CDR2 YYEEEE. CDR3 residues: CASSFSGTGGFNYGYTF. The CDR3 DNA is TGTGCCAGCAGCTTTTCCGGGACAGGGGGGTTCAACTATGGCTACACCTTC.